Shown below are 19 T cell receptor beta chains from a single sample sequenced in a study of blood T cell repertoires in COVID-19. Assay: immunoSEQ multiplex PCR; the TCRdb copy retains only in-frame clones and omits some. The table includes around 110,000 clones, about three quarters detected once. What was sequenced was peripheral blood. These receptors all stem from an older man with COVID-19, enrolled during active disease.

This chain uses TRBV6-5 with TRBJ2-1, with D maybe TRBD2 (6 bases). CDR3 length: 14 residues. Germline loops: CDR1 MNHEY, CDR2 SVGAGI. V gave up 5 bases and J gave up 9 bases, with 17 bases separating them. CDR3 amino acids: CASSRGVTRGEQFF. In nucleotides, the CDR3 is TGTGCCAGCAGTCGCGGGGTCACTCGAGGTGAGCAGTTCTTC.

The gene calls are TRBV11-3 and TRBJ2-7, with D tentatively TRBD2 (6 bases). The V gene lost 5 bases and the J gene lost 3 bases, with 11 bases spanning the gap. The CDR3 sequence is 13 residues long. From germline, CDR1 is SGHNT and CDR2 YENEEA. DNA for the CDR3: TGTGCCAGCAGCCGCGGGGCCAACTACGAGCAGTACTTC. Amino acid sequence: CASSRGANYEQYF.

This clone was detected only once. The chain couples TRBV11-3 to TRBJ1-2, with TRBD1 matching over 7 bases. The J segment lost 4 bases and the V segment lost 3 bases, leaving 8 bases of the junction unmatched. Per germline, CDR1 SGHNT and CDR2 YENEEA. The CDR3 totals 15 residues. CDR3 protein: CASSLGQGGLYGYTF. In DNA form, the CDR3 reads TGTGCCAGCAGCTTGGGTCAGGGGGGCCTCTATGGCTACACCTTC.

The chain combines TRBV10-1 with TRBJ1-5; D gene unclear. The ends were cut back, 4 bases at V and 4 bases at J, with 32 bases in the middle. CDR1 is WNHNN and CDR2 is SYGVQD in the germline V gene (reference sequence). The CDR3 has 21 residues. Here the CDR3 reads CASSGGTTYLLGLEGNQPQHF. DNA of the CDR3: TGCGCCAGCAGTGGGGGTACCACCTACCTGTTGGGATTAGAGGGAAATCAGCCCCAGCATTTT.

The chain has TRBV7-9 and TRBJ1-2; TRBD1 is a possible D gene (6 bases). CDR1 SEHNR and CDR2 FQNEAQ come from the germline V gene (reference sequence). V lost 2 bases and J lost 3, with 19 bases in between. The CDR3 covers 17 residues. Here the CDR3 reads CASSLRRGGISYYGYTF. The DNA for the CDR3 is TGTGCCAGCAGCTTAAGAAGGGGGGGCATTTCTTACTATGGCTACACCTTC.

The chain employs TRBV28 and TRBJ1-4, with 7 bases that match TRBD1. The trim removed 7 bases at V and 8 bases at J, leaving 13 bases unmatched. Germline CDR1 reads MDHEN; CDR2 reads SYDVKM. The CDR3 totals 15 residues. The CDR3 bases are TGTGCCAGCAAGGGAGTGACAGGGACACGCGAAAAACTGTTTTTT. This encodes CASKGVTGTREKLFF.

The chain uses TRBV6-5 and TRBJ1-5, with 10 nucleotides matching TRBD1. The trim removed 5 bases at V and 4 bases at J, leaving 5 bases unmatched. Germline assignment: CDR1 MNHEY and CDR2 SVGAGI. The CDR3 has 15 residues. This chain's CDR3 is CASSPGDRGNQPQHF. The CDR3 DNA sequence: TGTGCCAGCAGTCCCGGGGACAGGGGAAATCAGCCCCAGCATTTT.

The CDR3 reads CASSEALGTQYF. CDR3 nucleotides: TGTGCCAGCAGTGAAGCGCTAGGGACCCAGTACTTC. The genes are TRBV2 and TRBJ2-5; no reliable D call. Germline assignment: CDR1 SNHLY and CDR2 FYNNEI. Trimming removed 0 bases at V and 7 bases at J, with 6 bases between. The CDR3 length is 12 residues.

The V gene is TRBV9, the J gene TRBJ2-1; 14 positions match TRBD2. Trimming removed 2 bases from V and 5 bases from J; junction bases left unmatched: 21. Per the germline V gene, CDR1 is SGDLS and CDR2 is YYNGEE. The CDR3 is 22 amino acids. This CDR3 is CASSVSQAPRLAGGPEDNEQFF. The CDR3 DNA sequence: TGTGCCAGCAGCGTTTCACAGGCACCTCGACTAGCGGGAGGGCCGGAGGACAATGAGCAGTTCTTC.

Only a few counts were recorded for this clone. The chain has TRBV25-1 and TRBJ1-5; 9 bases fit TRBD1. CDR3 size: 17 residues. Germline assignment: CDR1 MGHDK and CDR2 SYGVNS. After removal of 4 bases from V and 3 bases from J, the junction contained 10 bases not matched to a gene. The CDR3 DNA sequence: TGTGCCAGCAGTGCCAGAGAGGGGACAGGGAACAATCAGCCCCAGCATTTT. Translating gives CASSAREGTGNNQPQHF.

V usage is TRBV19 and J usage is TRBJ2-5; 7 nucleotides align to TRBD2. V lost 5 bases and J lost 1; bases outside the gene matches: 7. The CDR3 has 15 amino acids. Germline assignment: CDR1 LNHDA and CDR2 SQIVND (reference sequence). The CDR3 is CASSLMGGGQETQYF. In nucleotides, the CDR3 is TGTGCCAGTAGTCTTATGGGGGGGGGCCAAGAGACCCAGTACTTC.

There are a few counts of this clone. CDR3 region: CASSSRTGGNTEAFF. The CDR3 DNA follows: TGTGCCAGCAGCTCGAGGACAGGGGGGAACACTGAAGCTTTCTTT. The gene calls are TRBV5-5 and TRBJ1-1, with 10 bases aligning to TRBD1. J was trimmed by 1 base and V by 3 bases; bases with no gene match: 3. CDR1 SGHKS and CDR2 YYEKEE come from the germline V gene (reference sequence). The CDR3 is made up of 15 amino acids.

The chain carries TRBV7-9 and TRBJ1-5, with D maybe TRBD1 (5 bases). Trimming took 5 bases from V and 0 from J, leaving 11 bases between them. This CDR3 contains 15 residues. Germline lookup yields CDR1 SEHNR and CDR2 FQNEAQ (reference sequence). CDR3 nucleotide sequence: TGTGCCAGCAGCCCAGGGTACAGTAGCAATCAGCCCCAGCATTTT. The encoded protein is CASSPGYSSNQPQHF.

CDR3 nucleotide sequence: TGTGCCAGCAGCGAGCGACAGGGTATTTTCTCTGGGGCCAACGTCCTGACTTTC. Its translation: CASSERQGIFSGANVLTF. The chain recombines TRBV9 with TRBJ2-6; TRBD1 agrees at 7 bases. Germline V gene data show CDR1 as SGDLS and CDR2 as YYNGEE. The CDR3 runs to 18 residues. V was clipped by 3 bases and J by 0 bases; unmatched bases: 9.

The rearrangement joins TRBV9 to TRBJ2-3; TRBD1 agrees at 7 bases. The J segment lost 2 bases and the V segment lost 0 bases, leaving 6 bases of the junction unmatched. The CDR3 is made up of 16 amino acids. The germline V gene encodes CDR1 SGDLS and CDR2 YYNGEE. The CDR3 DNA is TGTGCCAGCAGCGTAGACCCGACAGGGACCACAGATACGCAGTATTTT. This sequence encodes CASSVDPTGTTDTQYF.

The chain has TRBV28 and TRBJ2-7; a weak D match, TRBD1 (6 bases). There are 14 residues in the CDR3. With 4 bases removed from V and 3 bases from J, the gap between germline ends came to 13 bases. Germline CDR1 MDHEN, CDR2 SYDVKM. The CDR3 nucleotides read TGTGCCAGCAGTTGGCGAACAGGGATCTACGAGCAGTACTTC. Translated: CASSWRTGIYEQYF.

The CDR3 spells CASSLEGTGGHNEQFF. The CDR3, as DNA: TGCGCCAGCAGCTTGGAGGGGACAGGGGGCCACAATGAGCAGTTCTTC. This chain links TRBV5-1 with TRBJ2-1; 12 bases fit TRBD1. With V trimmed by 0 bases and J by 5 bases, 3 bases remained unmatched. Germline V gives CDR1 SGHRS, CDR2 YFSETQ. This CDR3 has 16 amino acids.

The J gene is TRBJ2-1, the V gene TRBV11-2, with 7 bases matching TRBD2. The CDR3 has 13 amino acids. Germline-derived CDR1 and CDR2 are SGHAT and FQNNGV. Losses at the gene ends were 4 bases for V and 8 bases for J; bases not matched to a gene: 5. CDR3 amino acids: CASSSGTKDEQFF. The CDR3 DNA reads TGTGCCAGCAGCTCCGGGACTAAAGATGAGCAGTTCTTC. Based on the CDR3 plus reference TRBV11-2 and TRBJ2-1, the full variable domain is EAGVAQSPRYKIIEKRQSVAFWCNPISGHATLYWYQQILGQGPKLLIQFQNNGVVDDSQLPKDRFSAERLKGVDSTLKIQPAKLEDSAVYLCASSSGTKDEQFFGPGTRLTVL.

The J gene is TRBJ2-1, the V gene TRBV5-4; 14 bases line up with TRBD2. The junction had 2 bases not matched to a gene; V was cut back by 5 bases and J by 7 bases. The CDR3 covers 14 residues. CDR1 and CDR2 (germline): SGHNT, YYREEE (reference sequence). The CDR3 DNA follows: TGTGCCAGCAGAGGACTAGCGGGAGGAAATGAGCAGTTCTTC. Translation: CASRGLAGGNEQFF.